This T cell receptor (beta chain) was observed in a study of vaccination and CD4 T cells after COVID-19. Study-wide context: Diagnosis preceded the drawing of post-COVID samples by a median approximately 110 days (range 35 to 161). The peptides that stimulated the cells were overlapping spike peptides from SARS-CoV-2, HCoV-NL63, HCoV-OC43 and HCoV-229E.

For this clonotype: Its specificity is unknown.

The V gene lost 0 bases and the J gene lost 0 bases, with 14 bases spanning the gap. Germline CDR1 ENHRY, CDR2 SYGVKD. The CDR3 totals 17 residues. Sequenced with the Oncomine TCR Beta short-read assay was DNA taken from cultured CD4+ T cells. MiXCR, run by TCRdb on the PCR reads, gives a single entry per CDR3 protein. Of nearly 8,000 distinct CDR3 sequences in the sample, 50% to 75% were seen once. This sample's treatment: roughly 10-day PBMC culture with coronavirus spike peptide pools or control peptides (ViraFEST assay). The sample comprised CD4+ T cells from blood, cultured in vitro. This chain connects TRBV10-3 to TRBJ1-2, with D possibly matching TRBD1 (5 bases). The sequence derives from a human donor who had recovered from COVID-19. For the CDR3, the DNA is TGTGCCATCAGTGAGTCACGGGACCGTTTAGCTAACTATGGCTACACCTTC. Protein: CAISESRDRLANYGYTF.